Presented here are 16 T cell receptor beta chains from one specimen sequenced in a study of T cell responses to AZD1222 COVID-19 vaccine. Data came from immunoSEQ multiplex PCR; TCRdb stores just in-frame clones and leaves some out. Of fewer than 85,000 clones in the sample, around 86% were seen once. The sample was peripheral blood, taken 28 days after the second AZD1222 dose. These receptors were taken from an adult who received the AZD1222 COVID-19 vaccine.

J is TRBJ2-2 and V is TRBV15; D perhaps matches TRBD1 (6 bases). V was cut by 5 bases and J by 4 bases, with 17 bases left in between. The CDR3 covers 16 residues. Germline CDR1 LNHNV, CDR2 YYDKDF (reference sequence). As DNA, the CDR3 is TGTGCCACCAGCGAGCGCAGGGGCTTGGGCACCGGGGAGCTGTTTTTT. Translation gives CATSERRGLGTGELFF.

The chain uses TRBV19 and TRBJ1-6; D uncertain. CDR3 length: 14 amino acids. Trimming removed 8 bases from V and 8 bases from J, with 16 bases in between. Germline V lookup: CDR1 LNHDA, CDR2 SQIVND (reference sequence). Here the CDR3 DNA reads TGTGCCAGTTACAACCCGGGCTCCTATTCACCCCTCCACTTT. Its translation: CASYNPGSYSPLHF.

The V gene is TRBV5-4, the J gene TRBJ1-5, with D possibly being TRBD1 (5 bases). The CDR3 totals 15 residues. Germline values: CDR1 SGHNT, CDR2 YYREEE (reference sequence). Between the trimmed V and J ends, which lost 4 bases and 5 bases, there was a span of 16 bases. The CDR3 sequence: CASSMGGTSDQPQHF. The CDR3 DNA reads TGTGCCAGCAGCATGGGAGGGACCTCCGATCAGCCCCAGCATTTT.

V is TRBV28 and J is TRBJ1-4; possibly TRBD1 for D (6 bases). CDR1 MDHEN and CDR2 SYDVKM come from the germline V gene. Between the trimmed V and J ends, which lost 7 bases and 8 bases, there was a span of 17 bases. This CDR3 contains 14 residues. CDR3 in DNA: TGTGCCAGCACCAGGGGTCAGGTTGGGGAAAAACTGTTTTTT. As protein: CASTRGQVGEKLFF.

This clone was recorded once. The chain carries TRBV7-8 and TRBJ1-2; D unclear. In germline, CDR1 is SGHVS, CDR2 FQNEAQ. V was pared by 1 base and J by 1 base, with 7 bases between. This CDR3 comprises 14 residues. Written as DNA, the CDR3 is TGTGCCAGCAGCTTAGACCGGGTTAACTATGGCTACACCTTC. Protein product: CASSLDRVNYGYTF.

This chain joins TRBV30 and TRBJ1-2, with D perhaps TRBD1 (6 bases). V lost 0 bases, J lost 8 bases, and 13 bases lay in between. Per the germline V gene, CDR1 is GTSNPN and CDR2 is SVGIG (reference sequence). The CDR3 runs 13 residues. CDR3 DNA sequence: TGTGCCTGGAGTGTAGCCAGGGGAAGCGGCTACACCTTC. Its translation: CAWSVARGSGYTF.

This clone is a singleton in its sample. V usage is TRBV7-9 and J usage is TRBJ1-1, with a possible D match to TRBD1 (5 bases). The V gene's germline CDR1 is SEHNR and CDR2 FQNEAQ (reference sequence). This CDR3 is 14 amino acids long. V dropped 4 bases and J dropped 5 bases, with 14 bases sitting between them. CDR3 residues: CASSSTREGTEAFF. As DNA, the CDR3 is TGTGCCAGCAGCTCAACCAGGGAGGGGACTGAAGCTTTCTTT.

The CDR3 loop reads CASHPSDHYGYTF. As DNA, the CDR3 is TGTGCCAGTCACCCTTCAGACCACTATGGCTACACCTTC. V gene TRBV19 combines with J gene TRBJ1-2; D is unresolved. Germline CDR1 LNHDA, CDR2 SQIVND (reference sequence). The CDR3 length is 13 residues. V lost 8 bases and J lost 3, with 13 bases in between.

The DNA for the CDR3 is TGTGCCACCAGCAGAGAGGGGCTCGGCACTGAAGCTTTCTTT. Its translation is CATSREGLGTEAFF. The V call is TRBV15, the J call TRBJ1-1, with D perhaps matching TRBD1 (5 bases). CDR1 is LNHNV, CDR2 YYDKDF, per germline (reference sequence). CDR3 length: 14 amino acids. Trimming took 0 bases from V and 4 from J, leaving 9 bases between them.

This clone was counted a few times. V is TRBV7-2 and J is TRBJ2-1; TRBD1 aligns across 9 bases. Trimming took 4 bases from V and 1 from J; bases not matched to a gene: 5. There are 16 residues in the CDR3. Germline assignment: CDR1 SGHTA and CDR2 FQGNSA. CDR3 coding DNA: TGTGCCAGCAGCTGGACAGGGGCGGCATCCTACAATGAGCAGTTCTTC. It translates to CASSWTGAASYNEQFF.

This clone occurred once. The same CDR3 is also encoded by other DNA sequences in this sample. The rearrangement joins TRBV3-1 (or the pseudogene TRBV3-2) to TRBJ2-5; D call uncertain. V was shortened by 1 base and J by 5 bases, with 5 bases between the two germline ends. This CDR3 comprises 12 residues. Germline V gene sequence: CDR1 LGHDT, CDR2 YNNKEL (reference sequence). The CDR3 DNA sequence: TGTGCCAGCAGCCAAGTGTCGGAGACCCAGTACTTC. Protein sequence: CASSQVSETQYF.

The chain has TRBV27 and TRBJ1-2; D gene uncertain. Germline V gene data show CDR1 as MNHEY and CDR2 as SMNVEV (reference sequence). Deletions cut 5 bases from V and 8 bases from J, with 15 bases between. There are 13 residues in the CDR3. CDR3 in amino acids: CASSPSVGWGYTF. The CDR3 DNA follows: TGTGCCAGCAGTCCGTCAGTCGGGTGGGGCTACACCTTC.

V and J are TRBV29-1 and TRBJ2-5, with D tentatively TRBD2 (5 bases). Trimming pared 6 bases from V and 3 bases from J, leaving 8 bases between. Germline CDR1 SQVTM, CDR2 ANQGSEA. This CDR3 has 11 amino acids. In nucleotides, the CDR3 is TGCAGCGTGGGAGCGAAAGAGACCCAGTACTTC. Its translation is CSVGAKETQYF.

This rearrangement joins TRBV28 to TRBJ2-5; 9 positions agree with TRBD1. The CDR3 has 14 amino acids. After removal of 6 bases from V and 5 bases from J, the junction contained 7 bases not matched to a gene. CDR1 is MDHEN, CDR2 SYDVKM, per germline. CDR3 bases: TGTGCCAGCAGCTCCAACAGGGGGCGGGAGACCCAGTACTTC. Translation gives CASSSNRGRETQYF. The whole variable domain, filled in from reference TRBV28 and TRBJ2-5, reads DVKVTQSSRYLVKRTGEKVFLECVQDMDHENMFWYRQDPGLGLRLIYFSYDVKMKEKGDIPEGYSVSREKKERFSLILESASTNQTSMYLCASSSNRGRETQYFGPGTRLLVL.

The chain employs TRBV4-3 and TRBJ1-6; the D gene is possibly TRBD1 (5 bases). Germline V lookup: CDR1 LGHNA, CDR2 YSLEER. Between the trimmed V and J ends, which lost 8 bases and 5 bases, there was a span of 16 bases. The CDR3 covers 15 residues. The CDR3 loop reads CASSHSARDNSPLHF. The CDR3 DNA is TGCGCCAGCTCACATTCGGCCAGGGATAATTCACCCCTCCACTTT.

The chain is built from TRBV11-2 and TRBJ2-1; TRBD1 or TRBD2 may be the D gene (5 bases each). The CDR3 has 13 residues. V was cut by 6 bases and J by 6 bases, with 12 bases left in between. Germline V gene lookup returns CDR1 SGHAT and CDR2 FQNNGV. CDR3 sequence: CASRWGTGNEQFF. CDR3 sequence (DNA): TGTGCCAGCAGGTGGGGGACGGGCAATGAGCAGTTCTTC.